The rows below give T cell receptor beta chains drawn from one sample of a study of T cell responses to AZD1222 COVID-19 vaccine. Data came from immunoSEQ multiplex PCR; TCRdb stores just in-frame clones and leaves some out. The repertoire has 120,000 or so clones, around 83% of them found once; the top ten carry over 25%. This sample comprised peripheral blood, obtained 28 days after the second AZD1222 dose. Receptors originate from an adult who received the AZD1222 COVID-19 vaccine. CDR3s include the opening cysteine and the closing phenylalanine or tryptophan. A D gene is named only where the DNA matches it firmly. Clone size, where shown, is once, few, many, or a class for clones that have expanded.

v_call: TRBV6-6; j_call: TRBJ1-3; clone_size: NA; d_call: NA; cdr3_aa: CASSYSRVGNTIYF; cdr3_nt: TGTGCCAGCAGTTACTCAAGGGTTGGAAACACCATATATTTT
v_call: TRBV6-2/TRBV6-3; j_call: TRBJ1-1; clone_size: NA; d_call: TRBD1; cdr3_aa: CASSYPGGTEAFF; cdr3_nt: TGTGCCAGCAGTTACCCAGGGGGCACTGAAGCTTTCTTT
v_call: TRBV7-3; j_call: TRBJ2-1; clone_size: NA; d_call: NA; cdr3_aa: CASSSISTGRNEQFF; cdr3_nt: TGTGCCAGCAGCTCCATATCGACCGGACGCAATGAGCAGTTCTTC
v_call: TRBV7-2; j_call: TRBJ2-5; clone_size: NA; d_call: NA; cdr3_aa: CASSLVMTSEARETQYF; cdr3_nt: TGTGCCAGCAGCTTAGTTATGACTAGTGAAGCAAGAGAGACCCAGTACTTC
v_call: TRBV19; j_call: TRBJ1-5; clone_size: NA; d_call: NA; cdr3_aa: CASSMAAINQPQHF; cdr3_nt: TGTGCCAGTAGTATGGCCGCTATTAATCAGCCCCAGCATTTT
v_call: TRBV29-1; j_call: TRBJ2-1; clone_size: NA; d_call: TRBD2; cdr3_aa: CSVDGLAGAQPSYNEQFF; cdr3_nt: TGCAGCGTAGACGGACTAGCGGGGGCCCAACCCTCCTACAATGAGCAGTTCTTC
v_call: TRBV18; j_call: TRBJ1-1; clone_size: NA; d_call: NA; cdr3_aa: CASSPPGRTAGAFF; cdr3_nt: TGTGCCAGCTCACCACCAGGAAGGACAGCCGGAGCTTTCTTT
v_call: TRBV5-8; j_call: TRBJ2-3; clone_size: NA; d_call: NA; cdr3_aa: CASSLWGPSTDTQYF; cdr3_nt: TGTGCCAGCAGCTTGTGGGGGCCGAGCACAGATACGCAGTATTTT
v_call: TRBV6-5; j_call: TRBJ2-1; clone_size: once; d_call: TRBD2; cdr3_aa: CASSDSIAGGNEQFF; cdr3_nt: TGTGCCAGCAGTGACTCAATAGCGGGGGGGAATGAGCAGTTCTTC
v_call: TRBV7-8; j_call: TRBJ1-3; clone_size: NA; d_call: TRBD1; cdr3_aa: CASSLAGTAFTIYF; cdr3_nt: TGTGCCAGCAGCTTAGCGGGGACAGCGTTCACCATATATTTT
v_call: TRBV2; j_call: TRBJ1-4; clone_size: NA; d_call: NA; cdr3_aa: CASSFGGNEKLFF; cdr3_nt: TGTGCCAGCAGTTTTGGGGGTAATGAAAAACTGTTTTTT
v_call: TRBV4-2; j_call: TRBJ1-2; clone_size: NA; d_call: TRBD1; cdr3_aa: CASSQVRGQGALGYTF; cdr3_nt: TGTGCCAGCAGCCAAGTGAGGGGACAGGGGGCGCTTGGCTACACCTTC
v_call: TRBV2; j_call: TRBJ1-1; clone_size: NA; d_call: NA; cdr3_aa: CAKSTVTGTTEAFF; cdr3_nt: TGTGCCAAATCTACTGTAACAGGAACCACTGAAGCTTTCTTT
v_call: TRBV7-2; j_call: TRBJ2-2; clone_size: NA; d_call: NA; cdr3_aa: CASSGKGQNTGELFF; cdr3_nt: TGTGCCAGCAGCGGAAAGGGACAGAACACCGGGGAGCTGTTTTTT
v_call: TRBV27; j_call: TRBJ2-5; clone_size: NA; d_call: TRBD1; cdr3_aa: CASSSGDRGSETQYF; cdr3_nt: TGTGCCAGCAGTTCCGGGGACAGGGGATCAGAGACCCAGTACTTC
v_call: TRBV6-2/TRBV6-3; j_call: TRBJ2-7; clone_size: NA; d_call: NA; cdr3_aa: CASSYLPIGPAGGVGEYEQYF; cdr3_nt: TGTGCCAGCAGTTACCTCCCTATCGGGCCAGCAGGAGGGGTGGGAGAATACGAGCAGTACTTC
v_call: TRBV18; j_call: TRBJ1-1; clone_size: NA; d_call: TRBD1; cdr3_aa: CASSLARDREKYGTEAFF; cdr3_nt: TGTGCCAGCTCACTCGCCCGGGACAGGGAGAAGTACGGTACTGAAGCTTTCTTT
v_call: TRBV30; j_call: TRBJ1-2; clone_size: few; d_call: NA; cdr3_aa: CAWSWGGGYTF; cdr3_nt: TGTGCCTGGAGTTGGGGGGGAGGCTACACCTTC
v_call: TRBV10-3; j_call: TRBJ1-1; clone_size: NA; d_call: NA; cdr3_aa: CAISGDSNTEAFF; cdr3_nt: TGTGCCATCAGCGGAGACTCGAACACTGAAGCTTTCTTT
v_call: TRBV28; j_call: TRBJ2-7; clone_size: NA; d_call: NA; cdr3_aa: CASSLAREQYF; cdr3_nt: TGTGCCAGCAGTTTAGCTAGAGAGCAGTACTTC
v_call: TRBV10-3; j_call: TRBJ2-2; clone_size: NA; d_call: TRBD2; cdr3_aa: CAISAASGGAKNTGELFF; cdr3_nt: TGTGCCATCAGTGCGGCTAGCGGGGGGGCTAAGAACACCGGGGAGCTGTTTTTT
v_call: TRBV7-3; j_call: TRBJ2-6; clone_size: NA; d_call: NA; cdr3_aa: CASSMTSGANVLTF; cdr3_nt: TGTGCCAGCAGCATGACCTCTGGGGCCAACGTCCTGACTTTC
v_call: TRBV10-1; j_call: TRBJ1-5; clone_size: NA; d_call: NA; cdr3_aa: CASSERPSNQPQHF; cdr3_nt: TGCGCCAGCAGTGAAAGGCCCAGCAATCAGCCCCAGCATTTT
v_call: TRBV6-5; j_call: TRBJ1-2; clone_size: NA; d_call: TRBD1; cdr3_aa: CASSYMDRAGGYTF; cdr3_nt: TGTGCCAGCAGTTATATGGACAGGGCAGGAGGCTACACCTTC
v_call: TRBV11-3; j_call: TRBJ1-1; clone_size: NA; d_call: NA; cdr3_aa: CASSLKGHAEAFF; cdr3_nt: TGTGCCAGCAGCTTAAAGGGGCACGCTGAAGCTTTCTTT
v_call: TRBV7-2; j_call: TRBJ2-7; clone_size: NA; d_call: NA; cdr3_aa: CASSPSRSGDEQYF; cdr3_nt: TGTGCCAGCAGCCCTTCCAGAAGTGGGGACGAGCAGTACTTC
v_call: TRBV7-2; j_call: TRBJ1-3; clone_size: NA; d_call: TRBD1; cdr3_aa: CASSSRTGRGNTIYF; cdr3_nt: TGTGCCAGCAGCTCCCGGACAGGAAGGGGAAACACCATATATTTT
v_call: TRBV28; j_call: TRBJ2-5; clone_size: NA; d_call: NA; cdr3_aa: CASRRGGETQYF; cdr3_nt: TGTGCCAGCAGAAGGGGGGGAGAGACCCAGTACTTC
v_call: TRBV2; j_call: TRBJ2-2; clone_size: NA; d_call: NA; cdr3_aa: CASSVMGDPYDGTGELFF; cdr3_nt: TGTGCCAGCAGTGTAATGGGGGATCCCTATGATGGGACCGGGGAGCTGTTTTTT
v_call: TRBV5-1; j_call: TRBJ2-3; clone_size: few; d_call: TRBD2; cdr3_aa: CASSGLAGADTQYF; cdr3_nt: TGCGCCAGCAGCGGACTAGCGGGGGCAGATACGCAGTATTTT
v_call: TRBV9; j_call: TRBJ1-2; clone_size: NA; d_call: TRBD1; cdr3_aa: CASVSTGGNYGYTF; cdr3_nt: TGTGCCAGCGTCTCCACAGGGGGCAACTATGGCTACACCTTC
v_call: TRBV19; j_call: TRBJ2-2; clone_size: NA; d_call: TRBD2; cdr3_aa: CASSIGLAGYTGELFF; cdr3_nt: TGTGCCAGTAGTATAGGTCTAGCGGGGTACACCGGGGAGCTGTTTTTT
v_call: TRBV9; j_call: TRBJ2-2; clone_size: NA; d_call: TRBD2; cdr3_aa: CASSESGVGTGELFF; cdr3_nt: TGTGCCAGCAGCGAGAGCGGGGTTGGCACCGGGGAGCTGTTTTTT
v_call: TRBV7-7; j_call: TRBJ1-3; clone_size: few; d_call: NA; cdr3_aa: CASSLAAGHTIYF; cdr3_nt: TGTGCTAGCAGCTTAGCGGCAGGGCACACCATATATTTT
v_call: TRBV12-3/TRBV12-4; j_call: TRBJ2-2; clone_size: NA; d_call: NA; cdr3_aa: CASSRINTGELFF; cdr3_nt: TGTGCCAGCAGTCGAATAAACACCGGGGAGCTGTTTTTT
v_call: TRBV6-5; j_call: TRBJ1-2; clone_size: once; d_call: NA; cdr3_aa: CASSYSRTIRDGYTF; cdr3_nt: TGTGCCAGCAGTTACTCGAGAACCATTAGGGATGGCTACACCTTC
v_call: TRBV4-1; j_call: TRBJ1-5; clone_size: few; d_call: NA; cdr3_aa: CASSLGQGVGDQPQHF; cdr3_nt: TGCGCCAGCAGCCTCGGTCAGGGTGTAGGGGATCAGCCCCAGCATTTT
v_call: TRBV27; j_call: TRBJ2-7; clone_size: NA; d_call: TRBD1; cdr3_aa: CASSSTGVYEQYF; cdr3_nt: TGTGCCAGCAGTTCGACAGGGGTCTACGAGCAGTACTTC
v_call: TRBV10-1; j_call: TRBJ2-7; clone_size: few; d_call: TRBD1; cdr3_aa: CASSVQGAREQYF; cdr3_nt: TGCGCCAGCAGTGTTCAGGGGGCTCGCGAGCAGTACTTC
v_call: TRBV6-4; j_call: TRBJ1-2; clone_size: NA; d_call: TRBD1; cdr3_aa: CASSEGQGGYGYTF; cdr3_nt: TGTGCCAGCAGTGAGGGACAGGGGGGATATGGCTACACCTTC
v_call: TRBV5-4; j_call: TRBJ2-7; clone_size: NA; d_call: NA; cdr3_aa: CASSPDGGRSSYEQYF; cdr3_nt: TGTGCCAGCAGCCCTGACGGAGGGAGGTCCTCCTACGAGCAGTACTTC
v_call: TRBV27; j_call: TRBJ2-1; clone_size: NA; d_call: TRBD1; cdr3_aa: CASSLRDRGNEQFF; cdr3_nt: TGTGCCAGCAGTCTTCGGGACAGGGGCAATGAGCAGTTCTTC
v_call: TRBV5-6; j_call: TRBJ2-2; clone_size: many; d_call: TRBD1; cdr3_aa: CASSWGGTGYTGELFF; cdr3_nt: TGTGCCAGCAGCTGGGGAGGGACAGGGTACACCGGGGAGCTGTTTTTT
v_call: TRBV11-2; j_call: TRBJ2-3; clone_size: NA; d_call: NA; cdr3_aa: CASSSLGDTQYF; cdr3_nt: TGTGCCAGCAGCTCCCTAGGAGATACGCAGTATTTT
v_call: TRBV24-1; j_call: TRBJ1-2; clone_size: NA; d_call: TRBD1; cdr3_aa: CAIKDREPTGGYTF; cdr3_nt: TGTGCCATAAAGGACAGGGAACCGACGGGTGGCTACACCTTC
v_call: TRBV5-1; j_call: TRBJ2-2; clone_size: NA; d_call: NA; cdr3_aa: CASSPTANTGELFF; cdr3_nt: TGCGCCAGCAGCCCAACCGCGAACACCGGGGAGCTGTTTTTT
v_call: TRBV19; j_call: TRBJ2-1; clone_size: few; d_call: NA; cdr3_aa: CASMRGGHNEQFF; cdr3_nt: TGTGCCAGTATGAGGGGGGGTCACAATGAGCAGTTCTTC
v_call: TRBV10-3; j_call: TRBJ1-2; clone_size: NA; d_call: NA; cdr3_aa: CAISETMVGGSYGYTF; cdr3_nt: TGTGCCATCAGTGAGACAATGGTGGGCGGCTCCTATGGCTACACCTTC
v_call: TRBV7-2; j_call: TRBJ1-6; clone_size: NA; d_call: NA; cdr3_aa: CASSLVGPGALHF; cdr3_nt: TGTGCCAGCAGCTTAGTTGGCCCAGGGGCCCTCCACTTT
v_call: TRBV7-6; j_call: TRBJ2-7; clone_size: NA; d_call: TRBD1; cdr3_aa: CASSSQTGGYEQYF; cdr3_nt: TGTGCCAGCAGCTCTCAGACAGGGGGCTACGAGCAGTACTTC
v_call: TRBV6-5; j_call: TRBJ1-6; clone_size: NA; d_call: NA; cdr3_aa: CASSYSMSSLGTPLHF; cdr3_nt: TGTGCCAGCAGTTACTCGATGTCCTCTCTGGGGACACCCCTCCACTTT
v_call: TRBV6-2/TRBV6-3; j_call: TRBJ2-7; clone_size: NA; d_call: TRBD2; cdr3_aa: CASSCHSLPWGGDSYEQYF; cdr3_nt: TGTGCCAGCAGTTGCCACTCGCTCCCCTGGGGGGGGGACTCCTACGAGCAGTACTTC
v_call: TRBV5-1; j_call: TRBJ2-3; clone_size: NA; d_call: NA; cdr3_aa: CASMLGVRVLTDTQYF; cdr3_nt: TGCGCCAGCATGCTCGGAGTCAGAGTTCTCACAGATACGCAGTATTTT
v_call: TRBV29-1; j_call: TRBJ1-1; clone_size: NA; d_call: NA; cdr3_aa: CSAGFTDSEAFF; cdr3_nt: TGCAGCGCCGGGTTCACAGATTCTGAAGCTTTCTTT
v_call: TRBV7-2; j_call: TRBJ2-3; clone_size: NA; d_call: NA; cdr3_aa: CASSLVGGPDTQYF; cdr3_nt: TGTGCCAGCAGCTTAGTGGGGGGGCCAGATACGCAGTATTTT
v_call: TRBV9; j_call: TRBJ1-1; clone_size: once; d_call: NA; cdr3_aa: CASSVSTATMNTEAFF; cdr3_nt: TGTGCCAGCAGCGTATCGACAGCTACCATGAACACTGAAGCTTTCTTT